This TCR beta chain stems from a study of cytomegalovirus exposure and HLA in healthy donors. Findings and limits, study-wide: About 150 TCR beta chains were listed as cytomegalovirus-associated.

The CDR3 has 14 amino acids. Unmatched junction bases numbered 6, after V lost 2 bases and J lost 5 bases. The V gene's germline CDR1 is KGHSH and CDR2 LQKENI. These donors, healthy bone marrow donors, were studied. 60 Vbeta and 13 Jbeta primers were used in PCR. The table came from immunoSEQ multiplex PCR; TCRdb's copy has only in-frame clones and leaves some out. The sample shows fewer than 200,000 clones, over 70% of them seen only once. This clone was seen more than once but under ten times. What it binds is not known. The rearrangement joins TRBV18 to TRBJ2-7; 7 positions agree with TRBD1. The TCR originated in a middle-aged man in good health and CMV-seronegative. The specimen was PBMCs. The CDR3 reads CASSPGTVQHEQYF. The CDR3 nucleotides are TGTGCCAGCTCACCAGGGACAGTTCAACACGAGCAGTACTTC.